The 24 T cell receptor beta chains presented below share a single source sample, sequenced in a study of tumor and adjacent non-tumor tissue in lung cancer. No cell sorting was done before RNA was extracted from the tissue. Distant lung tissue was collected more than 3 cm away from the tumor edge. The library came from three nested PCR rounds adapted from ARM-PCR protocols. From the multiplex PCR reads, TCRdb called clonotypes with MiXCR, one entry per CDR3 protein. The sample has around 74,000 distinct CDR3 sequences, 55% to 70% seen once. Sequencing used distant non-tumor lung tissue. Every receptor here comes from a woman aged 45-59 years with non-small cell lung cancer.

This clonotype occurred a few times. This chain links TRBV24-1 with TRBJ2-1; TRBD2 is a possible D gene (7 bases). V shed 5 bases and J shed 0 bases, with 16 bases lying between them. In germline, CDR1 is KGHDR, CDR2 SFDVKD. There are 17 residues in the CDR3. CDR3 DNA sequence: TGTGCCACCAGTGTGGTCGGGGGGCTCGGCTCCTACAATGAGCAGTTCTTC. Amino acid sequence: CATSVVGGLGSYNEQFF.

With respect to this clonotype: The germline gene is not matched at one end of the junction; a read error may be the cause. The V gene is TRBV5-6, the J gene TRBJ2-5; no firm D call. Per the germline V gene, CDR1 is SGHDT and CDR2 is YYEEEE. The CDR3 extends over 13 amino acids. The CDR3 sequence is CGSSLEIQETQYF. Here the CDR3 DNA reads TGTGGCAGCAGCTTGGAGATTCAAGAGACCCAATACTTC.

A note on this clonotype: A junction end diverges from the germline sequence, so it may reflect a read error. This chain connects TRBV11-2 to TRBJ2-2, with D tentatively TRBD2 (5 bases). The V gene's germline CDR1 is SGHAT and CDR2 FQNNGV. The CDR3 sequence is 17 residues long. CDR3 residues: CANSLALYGDNTGELFF. The CDR3 nucleotides are TGTGCCAACAGCTTAGCGTTATACGGGGATAACACCGGGGAGCTGTTTTTT.

This clonotype has ten or more counts. This sequence joins TRBV30 and TRBJ1-6; weak D call: TRBD1 (5 bases). V lost 4 bases and J 0 bases, leaving 7 bases between the germline ends. This CDR3 has 14 residues. Germline V lookup: CDR1 GTSNPN, CDR2 SVGIG (reference sequence). CDR3 DNA: TGTGCCTGGACAGGGAGCTCCTATAATTCACCCCTCCACTTT. This codes for CAWTGSSYNSPLHF.

This chain joins TRBV12-3 or TRBV12-4 and TRBJ2-7; D is uncertain. CDR3 size: 13 residues. V lost 5 bases, J lost 5 bases, and 13 bases lay in between. As DNA, the CDR3 is TGTGCCAGCAGTCGGGCGAAAAACCACGAGCAGTACTTC. This gives the protein CASSRAKNHEQYF.

In regard to this clonotype: Since the CDR3 does not end with the conserved phenylalanine or tryptophan, this likely comes from a read error. The V and J genes are TRBV20-1 and TRBJ2-1, with D perhaps given as TRBD1 or TRBD2 (5 bases each). Germline lookup yields CDR1 DFQATT and CDR2 SNEGSKA (reference sequence). Trimming took off 6 bases at V and 11 bases at J, with 20 bases between the two ends. The CDR3 sequence is 13 residues long. The CDR3 loop reads CSAPGADYLKQFL. The CDR3 DNA sequence: TGCAGTGCCCCTGGGGCTGACTACCTTAAGCAGTTCCTC.

Points on this clonotype: One end of the junction varies from germline; a read error may be responsible. The chain employs TRBV11-2 and TRBJ1-2; D is undetermined. The CDR3 totals 14 residues. In germline, CDR1 is SGHAT, CDR2 FQNNGV. The CDR3 protein is CASGLTRSNYGYTF. CDR3 sequence (DNA): TGTGCCAGCGGCTTAACACGTAGTAACTATGGCTATACCTTC.

The chain carries TRBV11-1 and TRBJ2-1; 8 bases agree with TRBD2. Germline lookup yields CDR1 SGHAT and CDR2 FQDESV (reference sequence). The CDR3 length is 14 residues. V trimming: 7 bases; J trimming: 7 bases; junction bases outside the gene matches: 9. The CDR3 DNA reads as TGTGCCAGCATACTAGCGGAAGTAGGTAATGAGCAGTTCTTC. Its translation: CASILAEVGNEQFF. The complete variable domain, with remaining parts taken from reference TRBV11-1 and TRBJ2-1, reads EAEVAQSPRYKITEKSQAVAFWCDPISGHATLYWYRQILGQGPELLVQFQDESVVDDSQLPKDRFSAERLKGVDSTLKIQPAELGDSAMYLCASILAEVGNEQFFGPGTRLTVL.

As regards this clonotype: At one end the junction does not follow the germline gene, possibly because of a read error. CDR3 DNA sequence: TGTGCCTGCAGCTCAAGACAGGGCAATGAGCAGTTCTTC. Translating it yields CACSSRQGNEQFF. The chain links TRBV11-2 to TRBJ2-1; 7 nucleotides agree with TRBD1. The CDR3 consists of 13 residues. Germline V gives CDR1 SGHAT, CDR2 FQNNGV.

This clonotype was picked up many times. V gene TRBV20-1 combines with J gene TRBJ2-7, with 8 bases that match TRBD1. This CDR3 is 15 amino acids long. Germline CDR1 reads DFQATT; CDR2 reads SNEGSKA (reference sequence). Trimming removed 2 bases from V and 2 bases from J; junction bases left unmatched: 8. CDR3 residues: CSARPLTGDTYEQYF. The DNA of the CDR3 is TGCAGTGCTAGACCCTTGACAGGGGACACCTACGAGCAGTACTTC.

Regarding this clonotype: A much larger clone lies one base from this, so it may be a read error. The CDR3 DNA reads as TGCAGTGCTAAGTACAGGGGTTATGAGACCCAGTACTTC. Encoded protein: CSAKYRGYETQYF. V gene TRBV20-1 combines with J gene TRBJ2-5, with 7 bases that match TRBD1. Germline CDR1 is DFQATT and CDR2 is SNEGSKA (reference sequence). The CDR3 covers 13 residues. Trimming at V came to 4 bases and at J to 5 bases, leaving 7 bases not matched to a gene.

A remark on this clonotype: No conserved phenylalanine or tryptophan is present at the end of the CDR3, so a read error is the likely explanation. This chain connects TRBV11-2 to TRBJ2-3; the D gene is possibly TRBD1 (6 bases). The CDR3 contains 15 residues. Germline CDR1 and CDR2: SGHAT and FQNNGV. CDR3: CGSSPWTEPTDTQYL. The CDR3 nucleotides read TGTGGCAGCAGCCCATGGACAGAACCCACAGATACGCAGTATTTG.

On this clonotype: This likely comes from a read error, as the CDR3 has no conserved phenylalanine or tryptophan at its end. The chain recombines TRBV11-2 with TRBJ2-1; TRBD2 might be the D (5 bases). CDR3 size: 15 residues. Germline assignment: CDR1 SGHAT and CDR2 FQNNGV. The chain's CDR3 is CVSSLDGSSYNEQFI. The CDR3 DNA sequence: TGTGTCAGCAGCTTAGATGGGAGTTCCTACAATGAGCAGTTCATC.

This clonotype has a single count. An end of the junction differs from the germline gene, which may be a read error. This rearrangement joins TRBV6-1 to TRBJ2-1, with 10 nucleotides matching TRBD2. The CDR3 is made up of 15 amino acids. CDR1 and CDR2 (germline): MNHNS, SASEGT. CDR3 bases: TGTGTCAGCAGAACCAGCGGGAGGGTACCCAATGAGCAGTTCTTC. This sequence encodes CVSRTSGRVPNEQFF.

The chain recombines TRBV20-1 with TRBJ2-1; D is unclear. The CDR3 runs 17 residues. CDR1 DFQATT and CDR2 SNEGSKA come from the germline V gene (reference sequence). V was pared by 1 base and J by 0 bases, with 16 bases between. CDR3 sequence: CSARAHTAVSSYNEQFF. The CDR3 region has the DNA TGCAGTGCTAGAGCCCACACTGCGGTGAGCTCCTACAATGAGCAGTTCTTC.

As regards this clonotype: In this CDR3 the conserved last residue, phenylalanine or tryptophan, is missing, so a read error is likely. The chain has TRBV4-1 and TRBJ2-3, with D tentatively TRBD2 (6 bases). This CDR3 spans 18 amino acids. Germline V lookup: CDR1 MGHRA, CDR2 YSYEKL. Written as DNA, the CDR3 is TGTGCCAGCAGCCACCCTTTACCGGGACTGGACGGGGCAGATACGCAGTATTTG. Its translation is CASSHPLPGLDGADTQYL.

In regard to this clonotype: Because it lacks the conserved phenylalanine or tryptophan at the end, this CDR3 is likely a read error. The CDR3 DNA is TGCGCCAGCAGTTTATCCAGGGCTGGGGGCGCTGAAGCTTTCTCT. It codes for CASSLSRAGGAEAFS. The chain links TRBV28 to TRBJ1-1, with a possible D match to TRBD1 (6 bases). Per the germline V gene, CDR1 is MDHEN and CDR2 is SYDVKM. The CDR3 runs to 15 residues.

A note on this clonotype: An end of the junction differs from the germline gene, which may be a read error. The rearrangement uses TRBV11-1 and TRBJ2-1, with D maybe TRBD2 (5 bases). The CDR3 runs to 12 residues. Germline CDR1 reads SGHAT; CDR2 reads FQDESV (reference sequence). The CDR3 sequence: CVSSQASSEQFF. In nucleotides, the CDR3 is TGTGTCAGCAGCCAGGCTAGCAGTGAGCAGTTCTTC.

About this clonotype: A read error may account for a junction end that differs from germline. The chain employs TRBV11-3 and TRBJ2-1; D may be TRBD1 (5 bases). CDR1 and CDR2 (germline): SGHNT, YENEEA. CDR3 size: 13 residues. The CDR3 coding sequence is TGTGTCAGCAGCTTAGCAGGGTGCAATGAGCAGTTCTTC. This encodes CVSSLAGCNEQFF. The full variable domain, with the rest looked up from reference TRBV11-3 and TRBJ2-1, is EAGVVQSPRYKIIEKKQPVAFWCNPISGHNTLYWYLQNLGQGPELLIRYENEEAVDDSQLPKDRFSAERLKGVDSTLKIQPAELGDSAVYLCVSSLAGCNEQFFGPGTRLTVL.

For this clonotype: The junction does not match germline at one end; this may be a read error. CDR3 sequence reads: CANSAKGDNRPQHF. The CDR3, as DNA: TGTGCCAACAGTGCAAAGGGGGACAATCGGCCCCAGCATTTT. The rearrangement joins TRBV6-1 to TRBJ1-5; D possibly corresponds to TRBD1 (6 bases). Germline V lookup: CDR1 MNHNS, CDR2 SASEGT. The CDR3 totals 14 residues.

As concerns this clonotype: One junction end disagrees with the germline gene, perhaps due to a read error. V is TRBV20-1 and J is TRBJ2-2; D possibly uses TRBD1 or TRBD2 (6 bases each). CDR1 and CDR2 (germline): DFQATT, SNEGSKA (reference sequence). The CDR3 runs 14 residues. CDR3 coding DNA: TGCAGTGCTGGAGTGGGGGGCAACACTGGGGAGCTGTTTTTT. Protein: CSAGVGGNTGELFF.

This clonotype was detected a few times. The V and J genes are TRBV6-5 and TRBJ2-7; the D call may be TRBD1 or TRBD2 (5 bases each). Trimming removed 10 bases at V and 6 bases at J, with 25 bases between. In germline, CDR1 is MNHEY, CDR2 SVGAGI. The CDR3 has 15 amino acids. CDR3: CATHRPNGIGVEQYF. The DNA of the CDR3 is TGTGCCACCCACCGCCCGAACGGGATAGGGGTCGAGCAGTACTTC.

Concerning this clonotype itself: This could be a read error, since a much larger clone is one nucleotide away. The J gene is TRBJ2-1, the V gene TRBV6-1; D is unclear. Germline V gives CDR1 MNHNS, CDR2 SASEGT. The CDR3 has 17 amino acids. CDR3 amino acids: CGSSEGKGFSMYHEQFF. CDR3 DNA sequence: TGTGGCAGCAGTGAAGGGAAGGGCTTCAGTATGTACCATGAGCAGTTCTTC.

Points on this clonotype: One junction end does not reproduce the germline sequence, and a read error may be involved. The chain joins TRBV11-2 to TRBJ2-1; 8 bases are a match to TRBD2. The V gene's germline CDR1 is SGHAT and CDR2 FQNNGV. The length of the CDR3 is 18 residues. The CDR3 reads CASSLVLSGTSRGNGQFF. The CDR3 DNA reads TGTGCCAGCAGCTTAGTTTTATCCGGGACTAGTAGAGGTAATGGGCAGTTCTTC.